Listed below are T cell receptor beta chains from one sample, sequenced in a study of T cells in Graves' hyperthyroidism and ophthalmopathy. TCRdb re-derived calls from the multiplex PCR reads in MiXCR, one entry per CDR3 protein. The top ten clones hold approximately 8.4% of a sample with approximately 700,000 distinct CDR3 sequences, about a sixth of them seen once. Sequenced sample: blood. The origin of the receptors is a man between 18 and 35 years old with Graves' hyperthyroidism. Each CDR3 is given without its conserved first and last residue. The order of the fields is CDR3 length, V gene, J gene, clone size, CDR3 protein. Size is omitted from some rows. Given values are once, few, many or a class for expanded clones.

len: 15
v_gene: TRBV3-1
j_gene: TRBJ2-1
abundance: many
CDR3aa: ASSQDLPRQGANEQF

len: 13
v_gene: TRBV12-3/TRBV12-4
j_gene: TRBJ2-5
abundance: many
CDR3aa: ASSGARFQGETQY

len: 12
v_gene: TRBV3-1
j_gene: TRBJ2-7
abundance: many
CDR3aa: ASSLRNGGYEQY

len: 14
v_gene: TRBV14
j_gene: TRBJ2-3
abundance: many
CDR3aa: ASSQAGGKSTDTQY

len: 11
v_gene: TRBV28
j_gene: TRBJ2-5
abundance: .
CDR3aa: ASTGGGQEIQY

len: 12
v_gene: TRBV9
j_gene: TRBJ2-7
abundance: .
CDR3aa: ASSPLQTSYEQY

len: 8
v_gene: TRBV20-1
j_gene: TRBJ2-3
abundance: many
CDR3aa: SARRDTQY

len: 14
v_gene: TRBV2
j_gene: TRBJ2-7
abundance: .
CDR3aa: ASSEANPGPLHEQY

len: 10
v_gene: TRBV20-1
j_gene: TRBJ2-5
abundance: many
CDR3aa: SATLVVETQY

len: 19
v_gene: TRBV7-9
j_gene: TRBJ2-2
abundance: few
CDR3aa: ATPTLRAQTSGRRNTGELF

len: 13
v_gene: TRBV18
j_gene: TRBJ2-1
abundance: many
CDR3aa: ASSPPSQDYNEQF

len: 13
v_gene: TRBV28
j_gene: TRBJ1-1
abundance: many
CDR3aa: ASTEMVGGAPGAF

len: 13
v_gene: TRBV7-2
j_gene: TRBJ1-1
abundance: .
CDR3aa: ASSPEVGAPTEAF

len: 9
v_gene: TRBV20-1
j_gene: TRBJ1-2
abundance: many
CDR3aa: SAPNTRGYT

len: 13
v_gene: TRBV28
j_gene: TRBJ2-5
abundance: many
CDR3aa: ASSGTSGRALGQY

len: 15
v_gene: TRBV12-5
j_gene: TRBJ2-1
abundance: many
CDR3aa: ASGKPTSGSSYNEQF

len: 14
v_gene: TRBV19
j_gene: TRBJ1-5
abundance: .
CDR3aa: ASSIGRGGGNQPQH

len: 14
v_gene: TRBV27
j_gene: TRBJ2-1
abundance: many
CDR3aa: ASSARTGRLDNEQF

len: 14
v_gene: TRBV15
j_gene: TRBJ2-1
abundance: few
CDR3aa: ATSRPGTSSADEQF

len: 13
v_gene: TRBV11-2
j_gene: TRBJ2-1
abundance: many
CDR3aa: ASSLLAGSGNEQF

len: 14
v_gene: TRBV5-1
j_gene: TRBJ2-7
abundance: few
CDR3aa: ASRPWTSGSTNEQY

len: 9
v_gene: TRBV20-1
j_gene: TRBJ1-1
abundance: .
CDR3aa: SASPAVQAF

len: 13
v_gene: TRBV7-9
j_gene: TRBJ2-2
abundance: few
CDR3aa: ASSLDDFVLGELF

len: 14
v_gene: TRBV12-3/TRBV12-4
j_gene: TRBJ1-3
abundance: .
CDR3aa: ASSLARRISGNTIC

len: 11
v_gene: TRBV30
j_gene: TRBJ2-5
abundance: many
CDR3aa: AWRQVGKETQY

len: 9
v_gene: TRBV11-1
j_gene: TRBJ2-5
abundance: many
CDR3aa: ASSSGETQY

len: 13
v_gene: TRBV10-3
j_gene: TRBJ1-5
abundance: .
CDR3aa: AISRDRGTNQSQH

len: 13
v_gene: TRBV14
j_gene: TRBJ2-1
abundance: .
CDR3aa: ASSPRGLARGEQF